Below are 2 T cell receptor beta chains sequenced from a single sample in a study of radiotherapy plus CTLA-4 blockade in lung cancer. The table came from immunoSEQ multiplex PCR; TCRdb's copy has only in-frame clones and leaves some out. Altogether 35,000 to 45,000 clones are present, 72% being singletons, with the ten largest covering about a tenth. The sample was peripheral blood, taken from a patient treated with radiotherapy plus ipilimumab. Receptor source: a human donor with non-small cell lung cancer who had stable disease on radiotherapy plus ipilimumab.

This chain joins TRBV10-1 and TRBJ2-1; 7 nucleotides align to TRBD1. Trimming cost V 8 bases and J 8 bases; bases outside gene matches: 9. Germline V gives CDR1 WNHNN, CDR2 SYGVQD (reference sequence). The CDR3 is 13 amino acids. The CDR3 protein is CASRDRDLDEQFF. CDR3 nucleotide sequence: TGCGCCAGCCGGGACAGAGACTTGGATGAGCAGTTCTTC.

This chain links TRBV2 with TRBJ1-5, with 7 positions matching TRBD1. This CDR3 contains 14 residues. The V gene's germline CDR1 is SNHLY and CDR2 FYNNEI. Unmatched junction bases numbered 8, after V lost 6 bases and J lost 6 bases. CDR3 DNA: TGTGCCAGCAGCCGACAGGGAAGAGTTCAGCCCCAGCATTTT. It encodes CASSRQGRVQPQHF.